This passage covers 11 T cell receptor beta chains from one sample sequenced in a study of regulatory T cells in long-lasting Graves disease. Time point in this sample: persistent/refractory GD, antithyroid drugs over 5 years with positive TRAb. The authors made the TCR library using RNA they extracted from PBMCs. Sequencing libraries for TCR beta were prepared with iRepertoire HTBI primers and Arm-PCR of CDR3 regions. Each CDR3 protein gets one entry after TCRdb re-called the multiplex PCR reads with MiXCR. The sample gives 500,000 to 700,000 distinct CDR3 sequences, approximately 31% of which show up once; roughly 40% is in the top ten. Here the sequenced sample was peripheral blood mononuclear cells (PBMCs), taken when the disease was refractory, from a patient treated with antithyroid drugs. Source of these receptors: a female donor with Graves disease.

A single count supports this clonotype. The J gene is TRBJ1-1, the V gene TRBV20-1; D perhaps matches TRBD1 (5 bases). The length of the CDR3 is 11 residues. Between the trimmed V and J ends, which lost 6 bases and 7 bases, there was a span of 12 bases. The germline gives CDR1 DFQATT, CDR2 SNEGSKA (reference sequence). The DNA for the CDR3 is TGCAGTGCAGACGAAGACAGTGAAGCTTTCTTT. Translating gives CSADEDSEAFF.

This clonotype was detected ten times or more. The chain recombines TRBV28 with TRBJ2-7; D assignment may be TRBD1 or TRBD2 (5 bases each). The CDR3 extends over 15 amino acids. In germline, CDR1 is MDHEN, CDR2 SYDVKM. Trimming pared 1 base from V and 0 bases from J, leaving 10 bases between. CDR3 nucleotide sequence: TGTGCCAGCAGTTTATCGGCAGGGAGCTCCTACGAGCAGTACTTC. Amino acid sequence: CASSLSAGSSYEQYF.

In this sample, this clonotype turned up a few times. The chain links TRBV3-1 to TRBJ1-2; unclear D gene. The germline gives CDR1 LGHDT, CDR2 YNNKEL (reference sequence). The CDR3 contains 15 residues. Trimming cost V 1 base and J 8 bases, with 17 bases left between them. The CDR3 DNA reads TGTGCCAGCAGCCAAGTTAGGGAGGGAGGTGGAGGCTACACCTTC. Amino acid sequence: CASSQVREGGGGYTF.

This clonotype was observed a few times. J is TRBJ1-2 and V is TRBV3-1; the match to TRBD1 covers 8 bases. Germline V CDR1 and CDR2: LGHDT, YNNKEL (reference sequence). V trimming: 7 bases; J trimming: 7 bases; junction bases outside the gene matches: 8. The CDR3 covers 13 residues. The CDR3: CASNSQGARGYTF. The CDR3 DNA reads as TGTGCCAGCAACAGCCAGGGGGCGCGTGGCTACACCTTC.

This chain links TRBV6-1 with TRBJ2-7; TRBD1 is a possible D gene (6 bases). Trimming pared 4 bases from V and 6 bases from J, leaving 10 bases between. There are 12 residues in the CDR3. Germline V gives CDR1 MNHNS, CDR2 SASEGT. CDR3 coding DNA: TGTGCCAGCAGTGGAACAGGGCCCGAGCAGTACTTC. Residues: CASSGTGPEQYF.

The DNA of the CDR3 is TGTGCCAGCAAAGATAATGCAGGGGAAAGGTACGAGCAGTACTTC. Translated, it gives CASKDNAGERYEQYF. This chain uses TRBV2 with TRBJ2-7; weak D call: TRBD1 (6 bases). The V gene's germline CDR1 is SNHLY and CDR2 FYNNEI. With 7 bases removed from V and 4 bases from J, the gap between germline ends came to 20 bases. The CDR3 covers 15 residues. Supplemented by reference TRBV2 and TRBJ2-7, the full variable domain reads EPEVTQTPSHQVTQMGQEVILRCVPISNHLYFYWYRQILGQKVEFLVSFYNNEISEKSEIFDDQFSVERPDGSNFTLKIRSTKLEDSAMYFCASKDNAGERYEQYFGPGTRLTVT.

This clonotype has only a few counts. CDR3 in amino acids: CASRPPRDSYNEQFF. The CDR3, as DNA: TGTGCCAGCAGGCCGCCCCGGGACAGCTACAATGAGCAGTTCTTC. This chain joins TRBV12-3 or TRBV12-4 and TRBJ2-1, with 7 bases lining up with TRBD1. The CDR3 covers 15 residues. V gave up 6 bases and J gave up 3 bases; unmatched junction bases: 8.

This clonotype came up a few times. The chain links TRBV29-1 to TRBJ2-7; 7 positions match TRBD1. Germline CDR1 is SQVTM and CDR2 is ANQGSEA. Losses at the gene ends were 7 bases for V and 5 bases for J; bases not matched to a gene: 11. The CDR3 has 13 amino acids. This CDR3 reads CSAVEQGRNEQYF. DNA of the CDR3: TGCAGCGCAGTCGAACAGGGGCGGAACGAGCAGTACTTC.

At least ten counts were recorded for this clonotype. The gene calls are TRBV12-3 or TRBV12-4 and TRBJ1-1; TRBD1 might be the D (6 bases). Trimming stripped 3 bases from V and 9 bases from J, with 14 bases between. The CDR3 loop spans 13 amino acids. The chain's CDR3 is CASSFNRARQAFF. CDR3 DNA sequence: TGTGCCAGCAGTTTTAACAGGGCCAGACAAGCTTTCTTT.

Note on this clonotype: A far bigger clonotype differs at one base, so this is likely a read error. The chain has TRBV2 and TRBJ1-5, with D unresolved. CDR3 size: 13 residues. Germline V lookup: CDR1 SNHLY, CDR2 FYNNEI. The CDR3 sequence: CASSFYSNQPRHF. CDR3 in DNA: TGTGCCAGCAGTTTCTATAGCAATCAGCCCCGGCATTTT.

V gene TRBV12-3 or TRBV12-4 combines with J gene TRBJ2-7; the D gene is possibly TRBD1 (5 bases). V was trimmed by 4 bases and J by 0 bases, leaving 10 bases between them. This CDR3 is 14 amino acids long. CDR3 sequence (DNA): TGTGCCAGCAGTTCCGCAGGGTTCTCCTACGAGCAGTACTTC. Its protein is CASSSAGFSYEQYF.